This TCR beta chain was profiled in a study of post-analysis software for immune sequencing data. About the study: Multiple sclerosis in the patients followed relapsing-remitting, secondary progressive and progressive-relapsing courses.

Sequencing libraries made from TCR beta cDNA carried unique molecular identifiers. Each sample of roughly 0.95 to 10 million input T cells yielded about 500,000 cDNA molecules, so each molecule approximated one T cell. TCRdb passed the PCR reads through MiXCR, listing each CDR3 protein once. The sample has some 450,000 distinct CDR3 sequences, around 40% seen once. V shed 5 bases, J shed 5 bases, and the junction held 13 bases outside the gene matches. CDR3 length equals 16 residues. Germline V CDR1 and CDR2: SEHNR, FQNEAQ (reference sequence). On this clonotype: Its antigen is unknown.

Study-wide points: The normalized Chao1 diversity of multiple sclerosis patients was significantly lower than that of controls. Under F measure analysis, samples from one preparation batch co-clustered strongly. In patients, TRBV5-6, TRBV5-1 and TRBV20-1 belonged to five or six TRBV segments found more frequently than in controls.

The rearrangement uses TRBV7-9 and TRBJ1-2, with TRBD1 matching 8 bases. The clonotype comes from a girl aged 10 to 17 with multiple sclerosis. The sample was blood. The CDR3 bases are TGTGCCAGCAGCACGAGGGAAACAGGGGGGTATTATGGCTACACCTTC. It codes for CASSTRETGGYYGYTF.